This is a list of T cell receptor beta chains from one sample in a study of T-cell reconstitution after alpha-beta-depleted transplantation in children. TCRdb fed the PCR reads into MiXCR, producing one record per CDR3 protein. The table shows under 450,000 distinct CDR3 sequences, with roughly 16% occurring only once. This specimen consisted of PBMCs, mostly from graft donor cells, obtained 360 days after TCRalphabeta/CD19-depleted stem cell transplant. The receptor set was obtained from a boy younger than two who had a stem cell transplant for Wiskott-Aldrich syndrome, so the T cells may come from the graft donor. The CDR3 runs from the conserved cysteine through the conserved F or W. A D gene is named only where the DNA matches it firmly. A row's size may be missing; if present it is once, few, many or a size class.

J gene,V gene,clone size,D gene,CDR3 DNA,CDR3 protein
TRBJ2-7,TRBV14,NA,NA,TGTGCCAGCAGCGAACAGGCGCTTAGCTCCTACGAGCAGTACTTC,CASSEQALSSYEQYF
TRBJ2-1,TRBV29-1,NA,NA,TGCAGCGTTGAAAATGCTGTAGGGGTCTGGGGGGGGCCTTTCAACTATGAGCAGTTCTTC,CSVENAVGVWGGPFNYEQFF
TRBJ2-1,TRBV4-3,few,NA,TGCGCCAGCAGCCAATATTCAGTAGGGGGTTTGGGCAATGAGCAGTTCTTC,CASSQYSVGGLGNEQFF
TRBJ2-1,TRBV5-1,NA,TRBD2,TGCGCCAGCAGCTTGGTTTTGACTAGCGGGGTACACAATGAGCAGTTCTTC,CASSLVLTSGVHNEQFF
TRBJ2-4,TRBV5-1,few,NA,TGCGCCAGCAGCTTTTCACTGGTTCGCGCCAAAAACATTCAGTACTTC,CASSFSLVRAKNIQYF
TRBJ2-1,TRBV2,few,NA,TGTGCCAGCAGTCCTCGGCTAGCACTTCGGAATTTGTCTTACAATGAGCAGTTCTTC,CASSPRLALRNLSYNEQFF
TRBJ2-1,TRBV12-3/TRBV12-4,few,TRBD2,TGTGCCAGCAGACGCACAGCGGGAGCGCGCTACAATGAGCAGTTCTTC,CASRRTAGARYNEQFF
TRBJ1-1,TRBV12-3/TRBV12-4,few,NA,TGTGCCAGCAGTTTTATCAGTAGGCTGGCTTTCTTT,CASSFISRLAFF
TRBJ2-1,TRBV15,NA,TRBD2,TGTGCCACCAGCAGAGCGAAGCGGGAATACAATGAGCAGTTCTTC,CATSRAKREYNEQFF
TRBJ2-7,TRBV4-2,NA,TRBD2,TGTGCCAGCAGCCAAGATCTAGCGGGGGGGCACAGGGAGCAGTACTTC,CASSQDLAGGHREQYF
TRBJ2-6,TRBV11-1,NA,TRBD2,TGTGCCAGCAGCTTAGAAGCGGGGAGAGGGGCCAACGTCCTGACTTTC,CASSLEAGRGANVLTF
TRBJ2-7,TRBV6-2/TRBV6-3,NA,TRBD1,TGTGCCAGCAGTACCCTCTGGACAGGGGGTCACGAGCAGTACTTC,CASSTLWTGGHEQYF
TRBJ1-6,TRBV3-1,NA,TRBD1,TGTGCCAGCAGCCAAGAGACAGGGGTCTTCCCCCTCCACTTT,CASSQETGVFPLHF
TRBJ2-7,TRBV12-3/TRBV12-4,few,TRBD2,TGTGCCAGCAGTTCTCGCAGACTAGCGGGAGGGTACTACGAGCAGTACTTC,CASSSRRLAGGYYEQYF
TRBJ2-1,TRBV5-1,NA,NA,TGCGCCAGCAGCTCGCTGGCTACCTACAATGAGCAGTTCTTC,CASSSLATYNEQFF
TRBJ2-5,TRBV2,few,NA,TGTGCCAGCAGTGAAGCGCACCGGGGGACCCAGTACTTC,CASSEAHRGTQYF